The clone carrying this TCR beta chain was detected ten times or more. What it binds is not known. Amplification of TCR beta CDR3 regions was performed using RNA transcripts as template. TCR CDR3 regions were first amplified by RT-PCR with HTBI primers. TCRdb re-called the multiplex PCR reads through MiXCR, storing one row per CDR3 protein. The sample lists about 410,000 distinct CDR3 sequences, about 14% occurring once. The source of the sample is a study of T cells in Graves' hyperthyroidism and ophthalmopathy. In the study overall: At initial diagnosis, before any treatment had begun, peripheral blood was obtained.

Study conclusions and caveats: It was a median about seven months before onset that the model predicted ophthalmopathy.

The sequence was obtained from a woman aged 25 to 39 with Graves' ophthalmopathy. The source material was blood.

CDR3: CAISESGEVYEQYF. DNA of the CDR3: TGTGCCATCAGTGAGTCAGGGGAGGTATACGAGCAGTACTTC. V and J are TRBV10-3 and TRBJ2-7; tentatively, D is TRBD2 (6 bases). The V and J ends lost 0 bases and 4 bases respectively, with 10 bases between them. CDR3 length: 14 amino acids. The germline gives CDR1 ENHRY, CDR2 SYGVKD.